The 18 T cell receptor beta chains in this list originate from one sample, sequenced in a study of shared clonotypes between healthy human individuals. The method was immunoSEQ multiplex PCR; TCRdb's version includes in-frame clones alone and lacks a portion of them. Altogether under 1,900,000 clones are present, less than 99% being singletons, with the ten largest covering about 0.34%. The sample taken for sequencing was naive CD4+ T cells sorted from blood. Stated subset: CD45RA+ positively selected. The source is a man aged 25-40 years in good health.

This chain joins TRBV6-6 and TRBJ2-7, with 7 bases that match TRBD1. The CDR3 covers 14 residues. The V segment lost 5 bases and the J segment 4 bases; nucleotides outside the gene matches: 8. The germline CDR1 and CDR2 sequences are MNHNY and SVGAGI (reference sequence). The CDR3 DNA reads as TGTGCCAGCAGTACAGCGAGGGGGCCATACGAGCAGTACTTC. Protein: CASSTARGPYEQYF.

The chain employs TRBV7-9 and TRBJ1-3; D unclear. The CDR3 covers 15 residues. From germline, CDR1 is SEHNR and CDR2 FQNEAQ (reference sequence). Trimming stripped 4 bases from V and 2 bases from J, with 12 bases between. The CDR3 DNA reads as TGTGCCAGCAGCTCCCCCCTCGGGGCTGGAAACACCATATATTTT. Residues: CASSSPLGAGNTIYF.

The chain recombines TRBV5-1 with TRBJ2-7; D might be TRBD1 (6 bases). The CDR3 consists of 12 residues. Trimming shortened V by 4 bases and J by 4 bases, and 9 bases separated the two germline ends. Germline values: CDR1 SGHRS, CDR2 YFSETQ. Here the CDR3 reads CASSAGQYEQYF. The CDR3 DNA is TGCGCCAGCAGCGCAGGACAGTACGAGCAGTACTTC.

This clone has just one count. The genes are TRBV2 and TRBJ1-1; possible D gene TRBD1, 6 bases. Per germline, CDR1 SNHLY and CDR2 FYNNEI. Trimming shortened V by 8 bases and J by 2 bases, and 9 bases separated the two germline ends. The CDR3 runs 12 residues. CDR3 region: CASQGGNTEAFF. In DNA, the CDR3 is TGTGCCAGCCAAGGGGGAAACACTGAAGCTTTCTTT.

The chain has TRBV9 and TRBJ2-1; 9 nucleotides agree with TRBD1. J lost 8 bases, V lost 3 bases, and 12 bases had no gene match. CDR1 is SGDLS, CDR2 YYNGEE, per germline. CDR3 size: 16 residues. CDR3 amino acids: CASSAVGGTGYHEQFF. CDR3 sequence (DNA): TGTGCCAGCAGCGCAGTAGGGGGGACAGGGTATCATGAGCAGTTCTTC. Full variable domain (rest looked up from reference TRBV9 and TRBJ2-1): DSGVTQTPKHLITATGQRVTLRCSPRSGDLSVYWYQQSLDQGLQFLIQYYNGEERAKGNILERFSAQQFPDLHSELNLSSLELGDSALYFCASSAVGGTGYHEQFFGPGTRLTVL.

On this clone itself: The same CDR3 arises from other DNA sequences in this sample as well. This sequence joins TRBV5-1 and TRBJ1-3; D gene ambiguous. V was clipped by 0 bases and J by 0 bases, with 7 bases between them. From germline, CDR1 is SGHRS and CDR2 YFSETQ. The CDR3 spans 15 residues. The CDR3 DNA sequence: TGCGCCAGCAGCTTGGACAGTGTCTCTGGAAACACCATATATTTT. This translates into CASSLDSVSGNTIYF.

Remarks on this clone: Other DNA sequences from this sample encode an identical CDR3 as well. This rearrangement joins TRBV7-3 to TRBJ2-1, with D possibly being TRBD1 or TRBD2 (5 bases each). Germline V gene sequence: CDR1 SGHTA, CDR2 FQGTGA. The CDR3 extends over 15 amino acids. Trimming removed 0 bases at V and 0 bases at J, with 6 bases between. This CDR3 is CASSLTGTSYNEQFF. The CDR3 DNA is TGTGCCAGCAGCTTAACCGGGACCTCCTACAATGAGCAGTTCTTC.

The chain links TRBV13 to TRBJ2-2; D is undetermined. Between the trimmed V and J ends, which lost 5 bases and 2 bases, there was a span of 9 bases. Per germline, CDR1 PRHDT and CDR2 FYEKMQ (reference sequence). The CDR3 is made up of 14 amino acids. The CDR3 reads CASSRRSNTGELFF. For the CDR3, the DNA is TGTGCCAGCAGCCGACGGTCAAACACCGGGGAGCTGTTTTTT. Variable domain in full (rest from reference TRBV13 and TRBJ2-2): AAGVIQSPRHLIKEKRETATLKCYPIPRHDTVYWYQQGPGQDPQFLISFYEKMQSDKGSIPDRFSAQQFSDYHSELNMSSLELGDSALYFCASSRRSNTGELFFGEGSRLTVL.

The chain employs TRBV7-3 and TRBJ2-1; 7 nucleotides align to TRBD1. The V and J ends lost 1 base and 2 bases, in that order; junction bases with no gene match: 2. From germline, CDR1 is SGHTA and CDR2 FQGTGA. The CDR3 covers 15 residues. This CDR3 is CASSLRQGPYNEQFF. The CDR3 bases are TGTGCCAGCAGCTTAAGACAGGGCCCCTACAATGAGCAGTTCTTC.

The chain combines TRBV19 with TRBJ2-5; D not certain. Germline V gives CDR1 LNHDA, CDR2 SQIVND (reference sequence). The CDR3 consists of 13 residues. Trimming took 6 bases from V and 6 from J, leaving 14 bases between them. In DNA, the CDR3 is TGTGCCAGTAGAGACATAGGGTTGCAGACCCAGTACTTC. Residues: CASRDIGLQTQYF.

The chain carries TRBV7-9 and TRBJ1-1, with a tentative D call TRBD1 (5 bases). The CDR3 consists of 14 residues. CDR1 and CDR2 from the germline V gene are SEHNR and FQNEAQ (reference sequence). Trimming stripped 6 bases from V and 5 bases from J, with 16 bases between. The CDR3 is CASRSRGMWTEAFF. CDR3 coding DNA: TGTGCCAGCAGATCCCGGGGGATGTGGACTGAAGCTTTCTTT.

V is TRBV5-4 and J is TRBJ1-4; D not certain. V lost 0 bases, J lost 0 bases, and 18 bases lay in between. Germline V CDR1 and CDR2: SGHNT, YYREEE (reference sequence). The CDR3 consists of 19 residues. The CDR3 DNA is TGTGCCAGCAGCTTGGACAGTCGAGACCCAGGAACAACTAATGAAAAACTGTTTTTT. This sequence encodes CASSLDSRDPGTTNEKLFF. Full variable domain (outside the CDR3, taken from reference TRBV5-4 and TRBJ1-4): ETGVTQSPTHLIKTRGQQVTLRCSSQSGHNTVSWYQQALGQGPQFIFQYYREEENGRGNFPPRFSGLQFPNYSSELNVNALELDDSALYLCASSLDSRDPGTTNEKLFFGSGTQLSVL.

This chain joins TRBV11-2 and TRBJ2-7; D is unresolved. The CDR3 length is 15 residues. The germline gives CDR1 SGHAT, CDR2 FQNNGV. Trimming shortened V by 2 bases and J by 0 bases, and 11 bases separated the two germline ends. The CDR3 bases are TGTGCCAGCAGCTTAAGGTGGGATGACTCCTACGAGCAGTACTTC. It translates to CASSLRWDDSYEQYF.

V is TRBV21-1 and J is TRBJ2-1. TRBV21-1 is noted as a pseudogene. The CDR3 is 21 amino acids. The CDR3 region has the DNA TGTGCCAGCAGCAAAGCGTCTATTTGCTGTCGGGGCACCACTGTCTACAATGAGCAGTTCTTC. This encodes CASSKASICCRGTTVYNEQFF.

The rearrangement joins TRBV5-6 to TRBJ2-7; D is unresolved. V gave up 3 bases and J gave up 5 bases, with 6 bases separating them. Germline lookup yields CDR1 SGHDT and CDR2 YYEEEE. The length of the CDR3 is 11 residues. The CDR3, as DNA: TGTGCCAGCAGCTCCTTTCACGAGCAGTACTTC. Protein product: CASSSFHEQYF. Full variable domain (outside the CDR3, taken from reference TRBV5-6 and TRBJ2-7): DAGVTQSPTHLIKTRGQQVTLRCSPKSGHDTVSWYQQALGQGPQFIFQYYEEEERQRGNFPDRFSGHQFPNYSSELNVNALLLGDSALYLCASSSFHEQYFGPGTRLTVT.

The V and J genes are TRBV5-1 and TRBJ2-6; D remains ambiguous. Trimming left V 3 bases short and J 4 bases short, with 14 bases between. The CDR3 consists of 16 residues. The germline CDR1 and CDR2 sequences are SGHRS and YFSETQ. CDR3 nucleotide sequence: TGCGCCAGCAGCTCCATCGATCTCTGGGGGGCCAACGTCCTGACTTTC. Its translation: CASSSIDLWGANVLTF. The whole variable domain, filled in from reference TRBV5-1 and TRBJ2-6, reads KAGVTQTPRYLIKTRGQQVTLSCSPISGHRSVSWYQQTPGQGLQFLFEYFSETQRNKGNFPGRFSGRQFSNSRSEMNVSTLELGDSALYLCASSSIDLWGANVLTFGAGSRLTVL.

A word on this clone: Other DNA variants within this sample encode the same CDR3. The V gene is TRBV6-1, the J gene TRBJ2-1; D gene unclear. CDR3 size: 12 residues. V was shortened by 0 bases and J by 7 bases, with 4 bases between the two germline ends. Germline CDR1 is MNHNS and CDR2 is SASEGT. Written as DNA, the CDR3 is TGTGCCAGCAGTGAAGCGCGGAATGAGCAGTTCTTC. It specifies CASSEARNEQFF.

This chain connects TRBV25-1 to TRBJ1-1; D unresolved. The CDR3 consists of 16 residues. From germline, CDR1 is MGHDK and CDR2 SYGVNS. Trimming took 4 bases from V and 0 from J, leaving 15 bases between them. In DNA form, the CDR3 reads TGTGCCAGCAGTGTATTGAGTGGGCAGCTGAACACTGAAGCTTTCTTT. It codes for CASSVLSGQLNTEAFF.